Following are 3 T cell receptor beta chains from one sample sequenced in a study of blood T cell repertoires in COVID-19. Sequencing was performed with immunoSEQ multiplex PCR; in TCRdb, only in-frame clones are kept and a portion is missing. The table records more than 85,000 clones, about four fifths of them present only once. Sequences were obtained from peripheral blood. The receptor set was obtained from a human donor in a cohort sampled during active COVID-19.

CDR3 residues: CASSFDTKNTIYF. As DNA, the CDR3 is TGTGCCAGCAGTTTTGACACCAAAAACACCATATATTTT. This chain links TRBV28 with TRBJ1-3; D unclear. CDR1 and CDR2 (germline): MDHEN, SYDVKM. The CDR3 runs to 13 residues. Trimming cost V 3 bases and J 6 bases, with 9 bases left between them.

This sequence joins TRBV27 and TRBJ1-5; D is perhaps TRBD1 (5 bases). The CDR3 contains 13 residues. Deletions cut 6 bases from V and 7 bases from J, with 13 bases between. CDR1 is MNHEY, CDR2 SMNVEV, per germline (reference sequence). Here the CDR3 reads CASSFRAQQPQHF. Here the CDR3 DNA reads TGTGCCAGCAGCTTCAGGGCTCAGCAGCCCCAGCATTTT.

The V and J genes are TRBV5-1 and TRBJ1-1; D is unclear. The CDR3 runs to 14 residues. CDR1 SGHRS and CDR2 YFSETQ come from the germline V gene. Deletions cut 6 bases from V and 4 bases from J, with 16 bases between. The CDR3 region has the DNA TGCGCCAGCAACGTCGGGAGGGTGGGCACTGAAGCTTTCTTT. Its protein product is CASNVGRVGTEAFF.